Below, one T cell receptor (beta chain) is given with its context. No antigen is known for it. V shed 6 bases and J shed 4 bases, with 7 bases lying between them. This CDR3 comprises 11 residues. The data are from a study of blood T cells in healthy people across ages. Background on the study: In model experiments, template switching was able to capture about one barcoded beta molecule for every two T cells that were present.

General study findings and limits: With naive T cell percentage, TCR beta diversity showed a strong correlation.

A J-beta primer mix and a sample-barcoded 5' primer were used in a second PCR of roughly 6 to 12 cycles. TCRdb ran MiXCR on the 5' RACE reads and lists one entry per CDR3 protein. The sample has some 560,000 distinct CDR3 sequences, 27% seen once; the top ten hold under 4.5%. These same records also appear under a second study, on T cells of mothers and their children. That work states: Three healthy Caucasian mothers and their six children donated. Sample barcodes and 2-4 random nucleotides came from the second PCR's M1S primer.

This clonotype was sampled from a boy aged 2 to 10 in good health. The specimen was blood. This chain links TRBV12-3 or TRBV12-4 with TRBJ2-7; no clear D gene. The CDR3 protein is CASRFGYEQYF. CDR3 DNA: TGTGCCAGCAGGTTTGGGTACGAGCAGTACTTC.